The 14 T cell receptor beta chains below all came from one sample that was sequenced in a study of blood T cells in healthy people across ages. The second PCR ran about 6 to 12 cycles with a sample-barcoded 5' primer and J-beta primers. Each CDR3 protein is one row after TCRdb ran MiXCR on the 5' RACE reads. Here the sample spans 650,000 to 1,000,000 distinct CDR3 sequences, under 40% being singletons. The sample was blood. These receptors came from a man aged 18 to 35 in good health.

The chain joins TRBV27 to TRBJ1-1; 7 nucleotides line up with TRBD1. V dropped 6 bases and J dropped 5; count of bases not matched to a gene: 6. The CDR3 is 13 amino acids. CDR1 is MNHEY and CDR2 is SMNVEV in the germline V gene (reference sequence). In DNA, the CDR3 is TGTGCCAGCAGCGACAGGGTGAGGACTGAAGCTTTCTTT. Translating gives CASSDRVRTEAFF.

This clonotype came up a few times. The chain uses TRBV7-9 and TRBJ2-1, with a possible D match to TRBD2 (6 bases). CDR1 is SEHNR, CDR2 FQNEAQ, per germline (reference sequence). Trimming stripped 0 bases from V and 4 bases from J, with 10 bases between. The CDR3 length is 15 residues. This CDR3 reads CASSLAGDFYNEQFF. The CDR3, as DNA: TGTGCCAGCAGCTTAGCCGGGGACTTTTACAATGAGCAGTTCTTC.

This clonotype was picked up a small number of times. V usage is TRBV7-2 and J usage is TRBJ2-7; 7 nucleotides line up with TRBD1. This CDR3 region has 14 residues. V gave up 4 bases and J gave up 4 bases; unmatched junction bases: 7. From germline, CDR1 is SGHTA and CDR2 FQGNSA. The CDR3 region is CASSSRDSRYEQYF. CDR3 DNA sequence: TGTGCCAGCAGCTCCCGGGACAGCCGATACGAGCAGTACTTC.

The CDR3 DNA reads TGTGCCAGCAGCTCGGGACAGGGGGCGTCCTACGAGCAGTACTTC. It is translated as CASSSGQGASYEQYF. The genes are TRBV7-2 and TRBJ2-7; TRBD1 matches at 12 bases. J was trimmed by 1 base and V by 4 bases; bases with no gene match: 2. The CDR3 has 15 amino acids. Germline V gene lookup returns CDR1 SGHTA and CDR2 FQGNSA.

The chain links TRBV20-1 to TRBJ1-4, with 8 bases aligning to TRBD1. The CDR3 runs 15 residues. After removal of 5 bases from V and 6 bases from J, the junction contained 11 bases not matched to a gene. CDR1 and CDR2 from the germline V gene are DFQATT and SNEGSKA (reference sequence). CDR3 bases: TGCAGTGCTCCTCCCTTCCAGGGGGCCGATGAAAAACTGTTTTTT. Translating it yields CSAPPFQGADEKLFF.

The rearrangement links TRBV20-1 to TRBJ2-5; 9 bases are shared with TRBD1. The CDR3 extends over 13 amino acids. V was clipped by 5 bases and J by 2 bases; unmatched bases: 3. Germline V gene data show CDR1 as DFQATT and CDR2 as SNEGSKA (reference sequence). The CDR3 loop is CSAPDRGQETQYF. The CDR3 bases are TGCAGTGCTCCAGACAGGGGGCAAGAGACCCAGTACTTC.

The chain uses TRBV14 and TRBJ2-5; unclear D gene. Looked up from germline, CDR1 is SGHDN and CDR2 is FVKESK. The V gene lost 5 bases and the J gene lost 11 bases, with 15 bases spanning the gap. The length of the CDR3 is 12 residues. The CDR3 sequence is CASSSLGDWQYF. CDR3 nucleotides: TGTGCCAGCAGCTCTCTGGGTGATTGGCAGTACTTC.

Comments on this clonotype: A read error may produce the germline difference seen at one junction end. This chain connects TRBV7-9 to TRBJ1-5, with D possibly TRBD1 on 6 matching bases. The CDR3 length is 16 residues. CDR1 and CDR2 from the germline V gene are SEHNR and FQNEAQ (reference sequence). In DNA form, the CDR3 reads TGTGCCGGCAGCCCGGGACACACGGGAGGCAATCAGCCCCAGCATTTT. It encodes CAGSPGHTGGNQPQHF.

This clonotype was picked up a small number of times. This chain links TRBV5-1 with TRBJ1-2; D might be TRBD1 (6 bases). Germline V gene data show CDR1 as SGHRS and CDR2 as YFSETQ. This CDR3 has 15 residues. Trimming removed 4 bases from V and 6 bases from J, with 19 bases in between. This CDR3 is CASSHGTLRVDGYTF. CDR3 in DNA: TGCGCCAGCAGCCACGGGACATTAAGGGTGGATGGCTACACCTTC.

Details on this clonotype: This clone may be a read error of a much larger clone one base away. CDR3 residues: CAIQGANEQYF. CDR3 DNA sequence: TGTGCCATCCAAGGAGCTAATGAGCAGTACTTC. The chain joins TRBV27 to TRBJ2-5; D is undetermined. CDR3 length: 11 amino acids. CDR1 and CDR2 (germline): MNHEY, SMNVEV (reference sequence). Deletions cut 10 bases from V and 11 bases from J, with 17 bases between.

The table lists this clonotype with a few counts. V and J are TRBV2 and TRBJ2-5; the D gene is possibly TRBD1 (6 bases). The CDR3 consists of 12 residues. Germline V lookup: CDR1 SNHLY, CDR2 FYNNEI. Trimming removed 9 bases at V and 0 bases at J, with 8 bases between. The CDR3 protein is CASQGYQETQYF. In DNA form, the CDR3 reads TGTGCCAGTCAGGGGTACCAAGAGACCCAGTACTTC.

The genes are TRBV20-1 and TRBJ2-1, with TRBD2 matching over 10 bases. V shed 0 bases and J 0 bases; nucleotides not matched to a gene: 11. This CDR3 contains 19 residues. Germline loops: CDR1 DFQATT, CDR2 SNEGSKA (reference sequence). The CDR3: CSARESPSGGGSSYNEQFF. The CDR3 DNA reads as TGCAGTGCTAGAGAATCTCCTAGCGGGGGCGGTAGCTCCTACAATGAGCAGTTCTTC.

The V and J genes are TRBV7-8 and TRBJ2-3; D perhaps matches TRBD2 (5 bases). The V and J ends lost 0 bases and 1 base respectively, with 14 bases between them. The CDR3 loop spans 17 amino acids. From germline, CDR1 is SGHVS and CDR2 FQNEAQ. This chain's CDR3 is CASSLALLAPRTDTQYF. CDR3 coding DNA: TGTGCCAGCAGCTTAGCGCTGCTAGCCCCCCGCACAGATACGCAGTATTTT.

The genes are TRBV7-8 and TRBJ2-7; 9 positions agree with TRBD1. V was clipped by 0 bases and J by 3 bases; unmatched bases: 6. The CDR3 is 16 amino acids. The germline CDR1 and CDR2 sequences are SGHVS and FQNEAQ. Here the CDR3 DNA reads TGTGCCAGCAGCTTAGCGGTGGGACAGGGTAACTACGAGCAGTACTTC. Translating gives CASSLAVGQGNYEQYF.